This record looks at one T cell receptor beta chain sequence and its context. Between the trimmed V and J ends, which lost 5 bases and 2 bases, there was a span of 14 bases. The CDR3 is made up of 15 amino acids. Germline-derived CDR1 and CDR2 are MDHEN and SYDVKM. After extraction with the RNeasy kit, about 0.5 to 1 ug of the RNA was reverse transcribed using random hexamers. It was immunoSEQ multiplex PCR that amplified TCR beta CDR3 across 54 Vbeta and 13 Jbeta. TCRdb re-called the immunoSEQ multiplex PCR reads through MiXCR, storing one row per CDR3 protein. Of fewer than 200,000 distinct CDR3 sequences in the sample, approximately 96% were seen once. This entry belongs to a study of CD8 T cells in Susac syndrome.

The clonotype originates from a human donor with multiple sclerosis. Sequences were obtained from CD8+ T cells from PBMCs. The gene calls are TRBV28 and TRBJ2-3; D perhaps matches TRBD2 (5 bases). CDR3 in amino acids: CASSPEGGHTDTQYF. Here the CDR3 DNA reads TGTGCCAGCAGTCCTGAGGGTGGGCACACAGATACGCAGTATTTT.